The T cell receptor (beta chain) described here comes from a study of HIV-infected patients and healthy controls. All unsorted peripheral T cells were captured because whole blood was used without fractionation. This clonotype was seen at least ten times. Germline V lookup: CDR1 MNHEY, CDR2 SMNVEV (reference sequence). Trimming took off 8 bases at V and 4 bases at J, with 18 bases between the two ends. This CDR3 region has 15 residues. cDNA was made from approximately 500 ng RNA using alpha and beta constant primers. Using multiplexing indices, alpha and beta chain libraries were generated apart by chain-specific third strand synthesis. Via MiXCR, TCRdb re-called the 5' RACE reads, giving one row per CDR3 protein. This sample has 9,500 to 11,000 distinct CDR3 sequences; over 4.5% occur once, and the top ten carry roughly 15%.

The chain is built from TRBV27 and TRBJ1-5; D perhaps matches TRBD1 (6 bases). The starting material was blood, obtained before antiretroviral therapy. The origin of this receptor is an adult with HIV infection. The CDR3 DNA follows: TGTGCCAGCCGGGGGGGCAGGGCTTCGAATCAGCCCCAGCATTTT. It encodes CASRGGRASNQPQHF.